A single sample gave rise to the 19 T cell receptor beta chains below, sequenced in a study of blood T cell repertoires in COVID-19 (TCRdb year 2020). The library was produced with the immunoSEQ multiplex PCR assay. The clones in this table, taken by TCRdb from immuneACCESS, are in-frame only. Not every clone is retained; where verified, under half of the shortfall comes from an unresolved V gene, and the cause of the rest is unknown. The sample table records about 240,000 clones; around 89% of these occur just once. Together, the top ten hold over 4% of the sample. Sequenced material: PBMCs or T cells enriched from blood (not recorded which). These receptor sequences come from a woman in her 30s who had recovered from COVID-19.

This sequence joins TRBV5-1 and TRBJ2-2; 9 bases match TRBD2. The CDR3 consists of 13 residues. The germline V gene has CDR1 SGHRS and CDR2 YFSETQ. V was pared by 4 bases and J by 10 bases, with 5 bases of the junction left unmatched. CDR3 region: CASSPGLAKELFF. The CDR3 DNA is TGCGCCAGCAGCCCAGGACTAGCGAAGGAGCTGTTTTTT.

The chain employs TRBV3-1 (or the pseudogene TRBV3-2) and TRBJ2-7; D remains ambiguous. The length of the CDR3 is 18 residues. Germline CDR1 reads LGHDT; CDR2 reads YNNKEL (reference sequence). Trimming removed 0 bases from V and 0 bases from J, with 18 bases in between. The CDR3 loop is CASSQDDFPATSSYEQYF. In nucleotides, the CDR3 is TGTGCCAGCAGCCAAGATGATTTTCCCGCTACGAGCTCCTACGAGCAGTACTTC.

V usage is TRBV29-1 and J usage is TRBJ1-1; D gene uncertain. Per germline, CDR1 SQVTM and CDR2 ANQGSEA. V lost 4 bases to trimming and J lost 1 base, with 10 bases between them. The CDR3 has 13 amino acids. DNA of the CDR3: TGCAGCGTTGGTGACTACAGGAACACTGAAGCTTTCTTT. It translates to CSVGDYRNTEAFF. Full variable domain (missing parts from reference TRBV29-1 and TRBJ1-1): SAVISQKPSRDICQRGTSLTIQCQVDSQVTMMFWYRQQPGQSLTLIATANQGSEATYESGFVIDKFPISRPNLTFSTLTVSNMSPEDSSIYLCSVGDYRNTEAFFGQGTRLTVV.

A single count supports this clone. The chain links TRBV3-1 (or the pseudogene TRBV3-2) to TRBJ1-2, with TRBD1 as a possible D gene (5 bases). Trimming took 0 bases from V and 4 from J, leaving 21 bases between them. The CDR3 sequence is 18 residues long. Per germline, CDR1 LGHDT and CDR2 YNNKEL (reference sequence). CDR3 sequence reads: CASSQERGEGRTFYGYTF. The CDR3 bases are TGTGCCAGCAGCCAAGAAAGAGGGGAGGGCCGAACCTTCTATGGCTACACCTTC.

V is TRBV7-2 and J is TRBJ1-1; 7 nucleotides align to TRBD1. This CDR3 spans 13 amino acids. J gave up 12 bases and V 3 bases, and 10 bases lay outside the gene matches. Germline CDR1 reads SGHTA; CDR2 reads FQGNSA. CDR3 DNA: TGTGCCAGCAGCTTCGGGACAGCGGAAACACCTTTCTTT. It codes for CASSFGTAETPFF. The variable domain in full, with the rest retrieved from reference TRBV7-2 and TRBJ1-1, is GAGVSQSPSNKVTEKGKDVELRCDPISGHTALYWYRQSLGQGLEFLIYFQGNSAPDKSGLPSDRFSAERTGGSVSTLTIQRTQQEDSAVYLCASSFGTAETPFFGQGTRLTVV.

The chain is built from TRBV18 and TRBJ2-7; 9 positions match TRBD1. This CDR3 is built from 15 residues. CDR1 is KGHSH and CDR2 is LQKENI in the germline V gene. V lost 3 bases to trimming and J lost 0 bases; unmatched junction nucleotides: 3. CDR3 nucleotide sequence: TGTGCCAGCTCACCGGGGACAGGGAGCTCCTACGAGCAGTACTTC. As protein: CASSPGTGSSYEQYF.

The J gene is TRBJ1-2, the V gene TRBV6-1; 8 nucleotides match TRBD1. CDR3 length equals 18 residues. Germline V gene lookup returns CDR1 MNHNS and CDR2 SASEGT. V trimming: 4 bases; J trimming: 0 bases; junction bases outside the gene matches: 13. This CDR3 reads CASSGGGQVLISNYGYTF. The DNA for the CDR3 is TGTGCCAGCAGTGGGGGGGGACAGGTCTTAATTTCTAACTATGGCTACACCTTC.

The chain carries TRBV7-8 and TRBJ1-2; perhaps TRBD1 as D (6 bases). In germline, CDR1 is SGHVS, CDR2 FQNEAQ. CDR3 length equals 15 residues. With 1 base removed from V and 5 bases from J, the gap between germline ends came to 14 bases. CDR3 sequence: CASSLDTGMTYGYTF. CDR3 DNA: TGTGCCAGCAGCTTAGATACAGGGATGACATATGGCTACACCTTC.

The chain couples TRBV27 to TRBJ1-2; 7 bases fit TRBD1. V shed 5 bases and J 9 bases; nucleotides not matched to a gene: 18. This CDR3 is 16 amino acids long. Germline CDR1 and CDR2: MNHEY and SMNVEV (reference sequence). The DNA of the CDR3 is TGTGCCAGCAGTACACGAAGCAGGGGGTCGGATTATCGCTACACCTTC. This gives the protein CASSTRSRGSDYRYTF.

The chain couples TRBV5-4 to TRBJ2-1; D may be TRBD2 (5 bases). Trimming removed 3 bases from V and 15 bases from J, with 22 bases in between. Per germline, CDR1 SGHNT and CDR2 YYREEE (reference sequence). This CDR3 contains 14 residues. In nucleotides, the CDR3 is TGTGCCAGCAGCTCGGTCGGCGGGCCGCCCTTGAGGTTCTTC. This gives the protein CASSSVGGPPLRFF. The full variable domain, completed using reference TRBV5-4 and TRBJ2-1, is ETGVTQSPTHLIKTRGQQVTLRCSSQSGHNTVSWYQQALGQGPQFIFQYYREEENGRGNFPPRFSGLQFPNYSSELNVNALELDDSALYLCASSSVGGPPLRFFGPGTRLTVL.

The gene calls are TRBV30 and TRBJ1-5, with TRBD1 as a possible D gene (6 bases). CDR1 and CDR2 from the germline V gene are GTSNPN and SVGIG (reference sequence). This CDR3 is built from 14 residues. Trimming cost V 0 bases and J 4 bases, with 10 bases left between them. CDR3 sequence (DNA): TGTGCCTGGAGTGTATTTACAGGGAATCAGCCCCAGCATTTT. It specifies CAWSVFTGNQPQHF. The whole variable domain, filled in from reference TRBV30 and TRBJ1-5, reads SQTIHQWPATLVQPVGSPLSLECTVEGTSNPNLYWYRQAAGRGLQLLFYSVGIGQISSEVPQNLSASRPQDRQFILSSKKLLLSDSGFYLCAWSVFTGNQPQHFGDGTRLSIL.

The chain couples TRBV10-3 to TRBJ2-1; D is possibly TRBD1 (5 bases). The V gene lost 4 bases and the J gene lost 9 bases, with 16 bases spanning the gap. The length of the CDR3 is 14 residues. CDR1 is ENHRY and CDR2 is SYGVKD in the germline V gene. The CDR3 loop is CAISGSPDRSEQFF. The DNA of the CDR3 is TGTGCCATCAGTGGGAGCCCAGACAGAAGTGAGCAGTTCTTC.

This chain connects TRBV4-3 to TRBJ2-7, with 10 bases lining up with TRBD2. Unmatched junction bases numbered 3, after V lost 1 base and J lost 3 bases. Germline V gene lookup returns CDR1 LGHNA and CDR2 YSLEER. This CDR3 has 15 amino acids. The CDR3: CASSQVASGGYEQYF. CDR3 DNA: TGCGCCAGCAGCCAAGTCGCTAGCGGGGGCTACGAGCAGTACTTC.

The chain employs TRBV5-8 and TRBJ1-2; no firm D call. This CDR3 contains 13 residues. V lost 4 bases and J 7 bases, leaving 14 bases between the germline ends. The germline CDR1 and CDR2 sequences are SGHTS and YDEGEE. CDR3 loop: CASSPEVRTGYTF. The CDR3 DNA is TGTGCCAGCAGCCCGGAGGTCAGGACTGGCTACACCTTC.

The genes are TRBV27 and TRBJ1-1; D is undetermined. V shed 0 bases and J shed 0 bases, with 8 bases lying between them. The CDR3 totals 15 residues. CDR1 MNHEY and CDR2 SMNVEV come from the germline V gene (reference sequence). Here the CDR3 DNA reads TGTGCCAGCAGTTTATCGGGCAACATGAACACTGAAGCTTTCTTT. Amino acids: CASSLSGNMNTEAFF.

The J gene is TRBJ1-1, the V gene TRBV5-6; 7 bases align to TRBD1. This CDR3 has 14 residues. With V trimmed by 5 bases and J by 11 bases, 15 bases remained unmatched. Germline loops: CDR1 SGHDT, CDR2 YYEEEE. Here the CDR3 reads CASSSIRADRYAFF. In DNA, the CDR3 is TGTGCCAGCAGTTCGATTCGGGCGGACAGGTATGCTTTCTTT.

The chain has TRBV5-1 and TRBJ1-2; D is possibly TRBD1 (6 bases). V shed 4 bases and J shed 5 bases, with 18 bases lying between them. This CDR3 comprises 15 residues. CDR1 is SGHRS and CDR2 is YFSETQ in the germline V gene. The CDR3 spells CASSPHPGDVYGYTF. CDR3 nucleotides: TGCGCCAGCAGCCCCCACCCAGGGGACGTTTATGGCTACACCTTC. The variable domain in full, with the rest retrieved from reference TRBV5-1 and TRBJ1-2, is KAGVTQTPRYLIKTRGQQVTLSCSPISGHRSVSWYQQTPGQGLQFLFEYFSETQRNKGNFPGRFSGRQFSNSRSEMNVSTLELGDSALYLCASSPHPGDVYGYTFGSGTRLTVV.

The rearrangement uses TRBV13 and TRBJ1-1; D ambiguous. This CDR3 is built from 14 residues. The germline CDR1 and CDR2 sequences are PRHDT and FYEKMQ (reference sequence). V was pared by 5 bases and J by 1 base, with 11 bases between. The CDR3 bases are TGTGCCAGCAGCCCCCGTCTACGGAACACTGAAGCTTTCTTT. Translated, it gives CASSPRLRNTEAFF.

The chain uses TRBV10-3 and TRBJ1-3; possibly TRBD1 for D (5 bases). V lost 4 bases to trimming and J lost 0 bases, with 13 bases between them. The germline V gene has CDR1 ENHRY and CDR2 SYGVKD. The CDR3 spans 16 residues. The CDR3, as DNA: TGTGCCATCAGTGGGGGCAGTTCTTCCTCTGGAAACACCATATATTTT. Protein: CAISGGSSSSGNTIYF.